Listed below are T cell receptor beta chains from one sample, sequenced in a study of T-cell reconstitution after alpha-beta-depleted transplantation in children. TCRdb fed the PCR reads into MiXCR, producing one record per CDR3 protein. The table has 500,000 or so distinct CDR3 sequences, roughly 33% seen once. The material sequenced was PBMCs from the stem cell graft donor, taken from the stem cell graft. These TCRs come from a human donor who donated a stem cell graft to a child with aplastic anemia. Each CDR3 is given with its conserved first and last residue. Fields, in order: V gene, J gene, clone size, CDR3 protein. Size values are once, few and many counts, or a class for expanded clones, and some rows have none.

TRBV29-1	TRBJ2-2	few	CSVRRTTTGELFF
TRBV12-3/TRBV12-4	TRBJ2-7	.	CASRVAGHYEQYF
TRBV14	TRBJ2-1	.	CASSRLPGQGSYNEQFF
TRBV6-1	TRBJ2-1	.	CASTRTRGSNEQFF
TRBV20-1	TRBJ1-6	few	CSARVRGHHTLHF
TRBV28	TRBJ2-7	.	CASRPGTQYEQYF
TRBV25-1	TRBJ1-1	many	CASSELRENTEAFF
TRBV14	TRBJ2-7	.	CASSQGGLAYEQYF
TRBV6-1	TRBJ2-2	.	CASSEAVTGDAGELFF
TRBV7-9	TRBJ1-2	.	CASSRWDLQTGGYTF
TRBV11-2	TRBJ2-3	.	CASSSQMGSGRAVTDTQYF
TRBV5-1	TRBJ2-3	few	CASSPPPGPHDF
TRBV20-1	TRBJ1-1	.	CSAREQGARIAFF
TRBV4-3	TRBJ2-7	few	CASSQDLSSGRARSYEQYF
TRBV5-5	TRBJ1-1	.	CASSLEGTGYTEAFF
TRBV6-2/TRBV6-3	TRBJ2-2	many	CASSYRETGELFF
TRBV9	TRBJ2-5	few	CASSFRTSGSLETQYF
TRBV2	TRBJ2-2	.	CASSEAKGFSRSGELFF
TRBV30	TRBJ2-5	.	CAWSAGVQAVQETQYF
TRBV12-3/TRBV12-4	TRBJ1-2	few	CASSPRQIYGYTF
TRBV28	TRBJ2-1	few	CASSFGGPRYNEQFF
TRBV6-1	TRBJ1-2	few	CASSERVGHFSGYTF
TRBV18	TRBJ2-7	few	CASSASSYEQYF
TRBV19	TRBJ2-2	.	CASSPDRAGELFF
TRBV6-1	TRBJ1-2	.	CASTKPTAGLYGYTF
TRBV5-1	TRBJ2-3	.	CASSFYRETDTQYF
TRBV7-2	TRBJ2-7	.	CASSLFGGSSSYEQYF
TRBV7-6	TRBJ2-5	.	CASSLASSGSLETQYF
TRBV9	TRBJ1-5	.	CASSVRPVSNQPQHF
TRBV15	TRBJ1-2	.	CATSRDVGPSLGYTF
TRBV18	TRBJ1-1	.	CASSLGTGREAFF
TRBV7-3	TRBJ2-1	.	CASSRPPTNEQFF
TRBV27	TRBJ1-2	.	CASSSGEYYGYTF
TRBV15	TRBJ2-5	few	CATSRDPQWASGKETQYF
TRBV28	TRBJ1-2	few	CASNSGGEGYGYTF
TRBV12-3/TRBV12-4	TRBJ1-1	.	CASIRSRGRSENTEAFF
TRBV28	TRBJ2-7	.	CASSTQPSEQYF
TRBV20-1	TRBJ1-3	.	CSAWRIGNTIYF
TRBV6-5	TRBJ2-1	.	CASSYTGTVPYNEQFF
TRBV29-1	TRBJ1-2	few	CSVESGQGNYGYTF
TRBV7-8	TRBJ2-2	.	CASSSRPTRPDGELFF
TRBV7-8	TRBJ2-1	few	CASSLAQGTGINEQFF
TRBV7-6	TRBJ1-2	few	CASSLVVGAELGYTF
TRBV5-1	TRBJ1-1	.	CASSLEVRIPNTEAFF
TRBV29-1	TRBJ2-5	.	CSAAPGQKETQYF
TRBV6-2/TRBV6-3	TRBJ1-5	.	CASSRETGLNQPQHF
TRBV12-3/TRBV12-4	TRBJ1-1	.	CASSFGWAKVGDGKNTEAFF
TRBV7-9	TRBJ2-1	.	CASSHAGGSSYNEQFF
TRBV12-3/TRBV12-4	TRBJ1-6	.	CASSLRWTGYNSPLHF
TRBV5-1	TRBJ1-6	.	CASSLGDFRLDSPLHF
TRBV30	TRBJ2-1	.	CAWSKIYEQFF
TRBV2	TRBJ1-2	.	CARETGGYGYTF
TRBV30	TRBJ1-5	few	CAWRLTGQSPQHF
TRBV5-1	TRBJ2-7	few	CASSLAGQGAIEQYF